This T cell receptor (beta chain) was profiled in a study of blood T cell repertoires in COVID-19. Only in-frame clones appear in the TCRdb table, and some are missing; sequencing was by immunoSEQ multiplex PCR. The repertoire has some 58,000 clones, nearly 95% of them found once; the top ten carry around 4.3%. Between the trimmed V and J ends, which lost 0 bases and 2 bases, there was a span of 11 bases. This CDR3 has 15 amino acids. CDR1 SGDLS and CDR2 YYNGEE come from the germline V gene. The chain links TRBV9 to TRBJ1-1; D call uncertain. The receptor comes from a man over 45 with active COVID-19. Source material: peripheral blood. The CDR3 bases are TGTGCCAGCAGCGTAGGGCCCCCCCCCAACACTGAAGCTTTCTTT. Amino acids: CASSVGPPPNTEAFF.